This entry concerns a single T cell receptor (beta chain). As yet, its antigen is unknown. CD45RO-negative, CCR7-selected cells formed the naive CD8 fraction, which excluded terminally differentiated effector memory CD45RA+ cells. This sample was taken from a study of shared clonotypes between healthy human individuals. Study-wide results and caveats: In general, naive subsets displayed greater estimated richness than memory subsets did.

The length of the CDR3 is 15 residues. Germline CDR1 MNHEY, CDR2 SVGAGI. The V end was cut by 1 base, the J end by 6 bases, with 12 bases between. This table comes from immunoSEQ multiplex PCR, and its TCRdb copy is limited to in-frame clones, with some not included. The sample carries some 2 million clones, about 95% recorded once. The TCR was taken from a man between 18 and 29 years old in good health. Sequencing was done on a sample of naive CD8+ T cells sorted from blood. The chain joins TRBV6-5 to TRBJ1-4, with a possible D match to TRBD1 (5 bases). CDR3 bases: TGTGCCAGCAGTTACTACACCGGGACCTATGAAAAACTGTTTTTT. This codes for CASSYYTGTYEKLFF.